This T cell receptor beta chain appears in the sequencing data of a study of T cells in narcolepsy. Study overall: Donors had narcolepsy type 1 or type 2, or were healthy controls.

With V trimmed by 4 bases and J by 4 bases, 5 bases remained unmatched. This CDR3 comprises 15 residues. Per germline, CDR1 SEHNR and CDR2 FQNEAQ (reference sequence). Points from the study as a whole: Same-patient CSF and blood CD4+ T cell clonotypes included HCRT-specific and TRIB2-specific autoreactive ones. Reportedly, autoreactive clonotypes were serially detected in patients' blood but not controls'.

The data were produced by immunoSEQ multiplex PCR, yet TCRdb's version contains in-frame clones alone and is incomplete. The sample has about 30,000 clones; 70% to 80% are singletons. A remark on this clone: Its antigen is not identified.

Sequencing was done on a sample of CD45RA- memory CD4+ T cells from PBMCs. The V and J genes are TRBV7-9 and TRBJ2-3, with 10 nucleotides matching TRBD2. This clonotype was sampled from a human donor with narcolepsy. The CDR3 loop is CASSSLAGAADTQYF. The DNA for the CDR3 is TGTGCCAGCAGCTCCCTAGCGGGAGCGGCAGATACGCAGTATTTT.